The TCR beta chain described here comes from a study of early T cells in non-severe SARS-CoV-2 infection. Across the study: The authors sequenced bulk RNA from unsorted whole blood, leaving chains unpaired.

Unique molecular identifiers were affixed to single, distinct cDNA molecules. TCRdb fed the 5' RACE reads into MiXCR, producing one record per CDR3 protein. The sample consists of fewer than 100,000 distinct CDR3 sequences, roughly 12% of them appearing once. Worth noting for this clonotype: Its antigen is not known.

General study results and limits: VDJdb-based annotation leaned toward anti-spike CD8 responses and missed private and CD4 specificities.

The sample taken for sequencing was whole blood. The source of this sequence is an adult who was a healthcare worker with PCR-confirmed SARS-CoV-2 infection or an uninfected control (not recorded which).

CDR3: CASSFNAQRGWVGYNEQFF. Here the CDR3 DNA reads TGTGCCAGCAGCTTTAACGCTCAGAGAGGATGGGTGGGCTACAATGAGCAGTTCTTC. The chain recombines TRBV11-2 with TRBJ2-1; D unclear. Germline assignment: CDR1 SGHAT and CDR2 FQNNGV. The CDR3 spans 19 residues. The ends were cut back, 3 bases at V and 3 bases at J, with 24 bases in the middle.